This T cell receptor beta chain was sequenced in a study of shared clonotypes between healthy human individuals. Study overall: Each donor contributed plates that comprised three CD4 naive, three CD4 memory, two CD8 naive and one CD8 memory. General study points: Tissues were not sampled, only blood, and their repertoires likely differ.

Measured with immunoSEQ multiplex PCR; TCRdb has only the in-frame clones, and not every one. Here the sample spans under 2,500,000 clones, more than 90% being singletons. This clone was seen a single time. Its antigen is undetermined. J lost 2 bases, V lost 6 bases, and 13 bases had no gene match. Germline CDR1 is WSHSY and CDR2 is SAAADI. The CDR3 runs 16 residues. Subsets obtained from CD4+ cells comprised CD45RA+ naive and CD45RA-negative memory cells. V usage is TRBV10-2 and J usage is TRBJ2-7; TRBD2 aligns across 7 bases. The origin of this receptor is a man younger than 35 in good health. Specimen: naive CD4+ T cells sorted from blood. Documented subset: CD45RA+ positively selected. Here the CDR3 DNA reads TGCGCCAGCAGCCCGGACGGGAGGTATTTGACCTACGAGCAGTACTTC. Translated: CASSPDGRYLTYEQYF.